This record looks at one T cell receptor beta chain sequence and its context. Antigen specificity is unknown. In germline, CDR1 is SGDLS, CDR2 YYNGEE. V lost 4 bases and J lost 5, with 12 bases in between. The CDR3 covers 13 residues. This sample was taken from a study of CD8+ T cells in alopecia areata. Study-level results: Higher clonality than in normal scalp was seen in lesional scalp, especially alopecia totalis/universalis. Among patients, TCR sharing was less clear than in mice, a difference possibly due in part to HLA diversity in the patient population.

Following extraction, RNA underwent reverse transcription to cDNA, which served as the sequencing template. This table comes from immunoSEQ multiplex PCR, and its TCRdb copy is limited to in-frame clones, with some not included. The sample contains under 130,000 clones, approximately 52% of which appear only once. The authors sorted CD4+ and CD8+ T cells from PBMCs. The source material was CD4+ T cells sorted from blood. This TCR came from a human donor in good health. The chain couples TRBV9 to TRBJ2-5, with a weak D call TRBD1 (5 bases). The CDR3 spells CASSPDNWETQYF. In nucleotides, the CDR3 is TGTGCCAGCAGCCCGGACAATTGGGAGACCCAGTACTTC.